This TCR beta chain was identified during a study of cytomegalovirus exposure and HLA in healthy donors. Study observations and caveats: Reported results showed that the classifier diagnosed cytomegalovirus status with high specificity and sensitivity. Common viral pathogens were later found to be apparently linked to several of the most significant clusters.

The CDR3 extends over 14 amino acids. CDR1 and CDR2 from the germline V gene are LNHDA and SQIVND (reference sequence). V gave up 5 bases and J gave up 8 bases, with 16 bases separating them. Use of 60 Vbeta and 13 Jbeta primers characterized the PCR. Repertoires were generated with immunoSEQ multiplex PCR, while TCRdb's copy carries only in-frame clones and drops some. The profile covers 100,000 or so clones, with less than 65% appearing a single time and around 5.5% taken by the ten largest. Concerning this clone: Antigen specificity is unknown.

This sequence joins TRBV19 and TRBJ2-1; possibly TRBD2 for D (6 bases). The source is a woman in her 30s in good health and CMV-seropositive. Sequenced input: PBMCs. CDR3 sequence (DNA): TGTGCCAGTAGTCTTAAGAGCGGGCGGGATGAGCAGTTCTTC. Its translation: CASSLKSGRDEQFF.